This paragraph reports one T cell receptor beta chain. Its antigen is not identified. This entry comes from a study of T cells in Graves' hyperthyroidism and ophthalmopathy. The overall study: Peripheral blood was taken when the disease was first diagnosed, before any treatment began. General study results and limits: Most thyroid clonotypes expanded above 0.001 were also detected in blood. Ophthalmopathy prediction by the model preceded onset by a median roughly 6.3 months.

RNA transcripts were the template for amplifying TCR beta CDR3 regions. First-round RT-PCR of the TCR CDR3 relied on the HTBI primer set. Via MiXCR, TCRdb re-called the multiplex PCR reads, giving one row per CDR3 protein. The sample records some 620,000 distinct CDR3 sequences, about 17% being singletons. Germline V lookup: CDR1 MNHEY, CDR2 SMNVEV (reference sequence). The CDR3 has 16 amino acids. The ends lost 0 bases at V and 5 bases at J; junction bases unmatched: 6. This receptor was identified in a woman aged 30 to 39 with Graves' hyperthyroidism. V is TRBV27 and J is TRBJ2-3; 9 bases fit TRBD2. The specimen was blood. The DNA of the CDR3 is TGTGCCAGCAGTTTATCCTGGACTAGCGCCCAAGATACGCAGTATTTT. This sequence encodes CASSLSWTSAQDTQYF.